This TCR beta chain was identified in a study of cytomegalovirus exposure and HLA in healthy donors (TCRdb year 2017). About the investigation overall: The 700 or so repertoires of the first cohort and the 95 to 150 validation repertoires were produced on the same platform, according to a later analysis. The study aimed to test whether signatures of past pathogen exposure could be identified by cataloging public T cell receptors. A separate validation cohort of over 95 different subjects was used in addition to the approximately 610-subject first cohort. High-throughput TCR immunosequencing, statistical association of individual TCRs with disease status, and machine learning were combined to predict cytomegalovirus infection status.

From the cysteine through the phenylalanine, the CDR3 covers 12 amino acids. CDR3 DNA only is kept here, 36 bases in frame from base 1. Compared with germline, V lacks 5 bases and J lacks 9 bases; bases without a gene match: 4. Based on the germline V gene, the CDR1 and CDR2 sequences are SGHTA and FQGNSA. Preparation of the library involved the immunoSEQ multiplex PCR assay. Per the source publication's procedure: A statistical classification framework was built to diagnose cytomegalovirus status from the catalog of TCR beta chain sequences. TCRdb provides this immuneACCESS table in a form limited to in-frame rearrangements. Some clones are lacking; in checked studies, under half of them reflect an unresolved V gene, and why the rest are absent is not known. That table furnishes V, J and clone size, whereas the DNA furnished D and trimming. This sample gives roughly 120,000 clones in total; under 90% of them show up just once. Together, the top ten hold 2% to 2.5% of the sample.

Separate from the approximately 700-subject first cohort, the validation cohort of roughly 120 subjects was the group to which the donors belonged. Remarks on this clone: The target of this receptor is not known. The input lacks base qualities; no much larger clone sits a single base away.

Points the paper makes about the study in general: In vitro tests confirmed that a few of the cytomegalovirus-associated TCR beta chains recognize cytomegalovirus antigens. The authors suggested that the approach could potentially be extended to other disease states and immunological phenotypes. Subsequent analysis determined that TCRs grouped into clusters in the first cohort also showed a tendency toward co-occurrence across the 130 or so validation repertoires, and approximately 93% of cluster scores exceeded 0. Across donors, most TCR sequences were observed very rarely, whereas some public TCRs were present in many individuals. A later analysis had no HLA typing for the validation cohort, so co-occurrence there was scored across all 110 or so repertoires. A total of about 180 TCR beta chains were listed by the study as associated with cytomegalovirus. In both the original and validation cohorts, the classifier was reported to diagnose cytomegalovirus status with high specificity and sensitivity.

Material: PBMCs. This TCR was sampled from a woman aged 25 to 39 in good health and CMV-seronegative. Here the chain combines TRBV7-2 and TRBJ1-1; TRBD1 agrees with 9 junctional bases. At the DNA level, the sequence is TGTGCCAGCAGCCCCGGACAGGGGAAAGCTTTCTTT. This sequence encodes CASSPGQGKAFF. Reference TRBV7-2 and TRBJ1-1 genes cover what lies past the CDR3, so the full variable domain is GAGVSQSPSNKVTEKGKDVELRCDPISGHTALYWYRQSLGQGLEFLIYFQGNSAPDKSGLPSDRFSAERTGGSVSTLTIQRTQQEDSAVYLCASSPGQGKAFFGQGTRLTVV.